This section outlines one T cell receptor beta chain sequence together with its context. Its antigen is undetermined. This sample is part of a study of a mutant IDH1 vaccine in newly diagnosed glioma. Time point here: week 35, safety follow-up. In every dose of vaccine, 300 ug of mutant IDH1 20-mer peptide was given alongside topical imiquimod. Administration of eight vaccinations to patients took place in weeks 1, 3, 5, 7, 11, 15, 19, 23. The CDR3 spans 18 residues. V lost 5 bases to trimming and J lost 0 bases, with 22 bases between them. Per germline, CDR1 SEHNR and CDR2 FQNEAQ (reference sequence). Sequencing used immunoSEQ multiplex PCR; TCRdb keeps in-frame clones, though not all of them. The data show about 54,000 clones, about 86% seen once.

Sequenced material: PBMCs, taken from a glioma patient whose treatment included an IDH1 peptide vaccine. This chain links TRBV7-9 with TRBJ1-2, with D maybe TRBD1 (5 bases). This clonotype was obtained from a man aged 35-49 years with glioma. As DNA, the CDR3 is TGTGCCAGCAGCACCCCGAAGGACAAACGAAATGCTAACTATGGCTACACCTTC. Residues: CASSTPKDKRNANYGYTF. The full variable domain, completed using reference TRBV7-9 and TRBJ1-2, is DTGVSQNPRHKITKRGQNVTFRCDPISEHNRLYWYRQTLGQGPEFLTYFQNEAQLEKSRLLSDRFSAERPKGSFSTLEIQRTEQGDSAMYLCASSTPKDKRNANYGYTFGSGTRLTVV.